The 22 T cell receptor beta chains given below trace back to one sample, sequenced in a study of cytomegalovirus exposure and HLA in healthy donors. Both 60 Vbeta primers and 13 Jbeta primers went into the PCR. Method: immunoSEQ multiplex PCR; TCRdb's copy keeps in-frame clones and lacks some. The data contain 110,000 or so clones, about 76% of them singletons. The sequenced sample was PBMCs. Receptors were obtained from a woman aged 25 to 39 in good health and CMV-seronegative.

The genes are TRBV7-9 and TRBJ1-5; 10 bases line up with TRBD1. V dropped 1 base and J dropped 4; count of bases not matched to a gene: 4. The CDR3 contains 16 residues. Germline V gene lookup returns CDR1 SEHNR and CDR2 FQNEAQ (reference sequence). The CDR3 nucleotides read TGTGCCAGCAGCTTAGTGGGGACAGGGGCTAATCAGCCCCAGCATTTT. Protein: CASSLVGTGANQPQHF. The full variable domain, completed using reference TRBV7-9 and TRBJ1-5, is DTGVSQNPRHKITKRGQNVTFRCDPISEHNRLYWYRQTLGQGPEFLTYFQNEAQLEKSRLLSDRFSAERPKGSFSTLEIQRTEQGDSAMYLCASSLVGTGANQPQHFGDGTRLSIL.

The J gene is TRBJ2-5, the V gene TRBV9; 15 bases fit TRBD2. V was clipped by 4 bases and J by 5 bases; unmatched bases: 9. Per germline, CDR1 SGDLS and CDR2 YYNGEE. This CDR3 is built from 17 residues. CDR3 residues: CASSFGLAGGPAETQYF. The DNA for the CDR3 is TGTGCCAGCAGCTTCGGACTAGCGGGAGGGCCGGCGGAGACCCAGTACTTC.

The V call is TRBV4-1, the J call TRBJ2-7; D not resolved. Trimming took off 4 bases at V and 2 bases at J, with 15 bases between the two ends. This CDR3 is 15 amino acids long. Per germline, CDR1 MGHRA and CDR2 YSYEKL. CDR3 loop: CASSPHLDQAYEQYF. The CDR3 DNA reads TGCGCCAGCAGCCCGCACCTAGACCAAGCCTACGAGCAGTACTTC.

V gene TRBV5-1 combines with J gene TRBJ2-3, with D perhaps TRBD2 (5 bases). The CDR3 sequence is 15 residues long. The germline CDR1 and CDR2 sequences are SGHRS and YFSETQ. The germline V and J ends were trimmed by 1 base and 5 bases, with 14 bases remaining between them. The CDR3 DNA follows: TGCGCCAGCAGCTTGTTACCCGTTGCGGGAGATACGCAGTATTTT. As protein: CASSLLPVAGDTQYF.

The V gene is TRBV5-1, the J gene TRBJ1-2; 8 nucleotides align to TRBD1. V lost 0 bases and J lost 8; bases outside the gene matches: 3. Germline values: CDR1 SGHRS, CDR2 YFSETQ. This CDR3 is built from 13 residues. The CDR3 sequence is CASSLGQGTGYTF. CDR3 sequence (DNA): TGCGCCAGCAGCTTGGGACAGGGGACGGGCTACACCTTC.

The chain employs TRBV7-3 and TRBJ2-1; D perhaps matches TRBD2 (6 bases). V gave up 1 base and J gave up 9 bases, with 13 bases separating them. Per the germline V gene, CDR1 is SGHTA and CDR2 is FQGTGA. The CDR3 covers 14 residues. In DNA form, the CDR3 reads TGTGCCAGCAGCTTAATCTCGGGAGAGACTGAGCAGTTCTTC. Encoded protein: CASSLISGETEQFF.

DNA of the CDR3: TGTGCCAGCAGCCAATCCTCAGGGGGACTAGCCGTGACAGATACGCAGTATTTT. Its protein product is CASSQSSGGLAVTDTQYF. This sequence joins TRBV4-2 and TRBJ2-3; 9 positions match TRBD2. Germline CDR1 reads LGHNA; CDR2 reads YNFKEQ. Germline trimming cut 2 bases from V and 3 bases from J; bases unmatched to any gene: 12. The CDR3 consists of 18 residues.

This clone appeared a few times. The genes are TRBV4-3 and TRBJ2-2, with 7 bases that match TRBD2. Germline CDR1 and CDR2: LGHNA and YSLEER. V lost 0 bases and J lost 5; bases outside the gene matches: 12. There are 18 residues in the CDR3. CDR3 bases: TGCGCCAGCAGCCAAGACCTGGGGGAGGGGCTCGGGACCGGGGAGCTGTTTTTT. Translation gives CASSQDLGEGLGTGELFF.

The V and J genes are TRBV18 and TRBJ2-2; 9 nucleotides agree with TRBD2. CDR1 and CDR2 (germline): KGHSH, LQKENI. V shed 2 bases and J 4 bases; nucleotides not matched to a gene: 11. This CDR3 comprises 18 residues. The CDR3 bases are TGTGCCAGCTCACCAAGGTCTCGCGGAGCGGGAGGCACCGGGGAGCTGTTTTTT. Encoded protein: CASSPRSRGAGGTGELFF.

The CDR3 region is CASSLAAGDQPQHF. The CDR3, as DNA: TGTGCCAGCAGCTTGGCGGCGGGAGATCAGCCCCAGCATTTT. The chain is built from TRBV5-5 and TRBJ1-5; D ambiguous. Germline lookup yields CDR1 SGHKS and CDR2 YYEKEE (reference sequence). This CDR3 is 14 amino acids long. V lost 0 bases to trimming and J lost 5 bases, with 9 bases between them. The full variable domain, completed using reference TRBV5-5 and TRBJ1-5, is DAGVTQSPTHLIKTRGQQVTLRCSPISGHKSVSWYQQVLGQGPQFIFQYYEKEERGRGNFPDRFSARQFPNYSSELNVNALLLGDSALYLCASSLAAGDQPQHFGDGTRLSIL.

This chain connects TRBV13 to TRBJ2-5; D might be TRBD2 (5 bases). The CDR3 extends over 16 amino acids. Trimming shortened V by 0 bases and J by 1 base, and 12 bases separated the two germline ends. Germline-derived CDR1 and CDR2 are PRHDT and FYEKMQ (reference sequence). The CDR3 loop is CASSLGPGLGQETQYF. For the CDR3, the DNA is TGTGCCAGCAGCTTAGGCCCGGGGTTGGGCCAAGAGACCCAGTACTTC.

The chain is built from TRBV18 and TRBJ2-1, with 9 bases matching TRBD2. V shed 6 bases, J shed 8 bases, and the junction held 11 bases outside the gene matches. Germline loops: CDR1 KGHSH, CDR2 LQKENI. There are 15 residues in the CDR3. The CDR3 region has the DNA TGTGCCAGCTCTGACGGAGCGGGAGGTGGCTATGAGCAGTTCTTC. Translation: CASSDGAGGGYEQFF.

This chain connects TRBV9 to TRBJ2-2; 11 bases are shared with TRBD2. V lost 0 bases, J lost 4 bases, and 2 bases stayed unmatched. CDR1 and CDR2 (germline): SGDLS, YYNGEE. The CDR3 length is 16 residues. The CDR3 protein is CASSVGLAGFTGELFF. In DNA form, the CDR3 reads TGTGCCAGCAGCGTAGGACTAGCGGGATTCACCGGGGAGCTGTTTTTT.

This clone was observed a few times. The chain uses TRBV18 and TRBJ2-7, with 11 bases matching TRBD2. V dropped 3 bases and J dropped 3; count of bases not matched to a gene: 4. This CDR3 region has 15 residues. Germline-derived CDR1 and CDR2 are KGHSH and LQKENI. CDR3: CASSPTGTSGYEQYF. In nucleotides, the CDR3 is TGTGCCAGCTCACCGACCGGGACTAGCGGCTACGAGCAGTACTTC.

The genes are TRBV10-2 and TRBJ2-7; 9 bases line up with TRBD1. With V trimmed by 6 bases and J by 3 bases, 9 bases remained unmatched. Per the germline V gene, CDR1 is WSHSY and CDR2 is SAAADI. This CDR3 has 15 amino acids. CDR3 protein: CASRPSRDRDYEQYF. CDR3 coding DNA: TGCGCCAGCAGACCGTCCCGGGACAGGGACTACGAGCAGTACTTC.

The genes are TRBV4-3 and TRBJ2-7; the match to TRBD1 covers 8 bases. Losses at the gene ends were 4 bases for V and 2 bases for J; bases not matched to a gene: 7. This CDR3 comprises 15 residues. Germline V gene lookup returns CDR1 LGHNA and CDR2 YSLEER. The CDR3 coding sequence is TGCGCCAGCAGCCCCGGACAGGGTGGGACCTACGAGCAGTACTTC. Encoded protein: CASSPGQGGTYEQYF.

The rearrangement links TRBV29-1 to TRBJ1-1, with TRBD1 matching over 8 bases. In germline, CDR1 is SQVTM, CDR2 ANQGSEA. With 7 bases clipped from V and 1 base from J, the junction kept 5 bases outside the gene matches. This CDR3 is built from 13 residues. DNA of the CDR3: TGCAGCGCTAGGACAGGGCGGAACACTGAAGCTTTCTTT. It specifies CSARTGRNTEAFF.

V gene TRBV4-3 combines with J gene TRBJ2-1; 8 nucleotides agree with TRBD2. Per the germline V gene, CDR1 is LGHNA and CDR2 is YSLEER. This CDR3 comprises 15 residues. V trimming: 4 bases; J trimming: 0 bases; junction bases outside the gene matches: 2. The CDR3 DNA sequence: TGCGCCAGCAGCCGACTAGCGAGCTCCTACAATGAGCAGTTCTTC. Protein: CASSRLASSYNEQFF.

The chain recombines TRBV18 with TRBJ1-5; 10 nucleotides line up with TRBD1. The germline V gene encodes CDR1 KGHSH and CDR2 LQKENI. The trim removed 5 bases at V and 5 bases at J, leaving 9 bases unmatched. CDR3 length: 16 residues. As DNA, the CDR3 is TGTGCCAGCTCATCGAACCCGGGACAGGGGTATCAGCCCCAGCATTTT. Encoded protein: CASSSNPGQGYQPQHF.

The V call is TRBV19, the J call TRBJ1-2; 11 bases are shared with TRBD1. The CDR3 covers 15 residues. CDR1 and CDR2 from the germline V gene are LNHDA and SQIVND (reference sequence). V dropped 5 bases and J dropped 4; count of bases not matched to a gene: 6. The DNA of the CDR3 is TGTGCCAGTAGTCCTGTCGGGACAGGGGGCTATGGCTACACCTTC. This encodes CASSPVGTGGYGYTF.

This clone was observed once. The J gene is TRBJ1-3, the V gene TRBV14; D is unresolved. Trimming pared 3 bases from V and 1 base from J, leaving 13 bases between. The CDR3 has 16 amino acids. Germline V gene sequence: CDR1 SGHDN, CDR2 FVKESK. The CDR3 spells CASSQIGRRSGNTIYF. DNA for the CDR3: TGTGCCAGCAGCCAGATAGGGAGGCGATCTGGAAACACCATATATTTT.

This chain links TRBV5-1 with TRBJ2-2; 10 positions match TRBD1. Trimming removed 4 bases from V and 3 bases from J; junction bases left unmatched: 6. The CDR3 extends over 16 amino acids. The germline V gene has CDR1 SGHRS and CDR2 YFSETQ. The CDR3 loop reads CASSLTGTGDTGELFF. The CDR3 coding sequence is TGCGCCAGCAGCCTTACCGGGACAGGGGACACCGGGGAGCTGTTTTTT. Full variable domain (rest looked up from reference TRBV5-1 and TRBJ2-2): KAGVTQTPRYLIKTRGQQVTLSCSPISGHRSVSWYQQTPGQGLQFLFEYFSETQRNKGNFPGRFSGRQFSNSRSEMNVSTLELGDSALYLCASSLTGTGDTGELFFGEGSRLTVL.